What follows are 27 T cell receptor beta chains derived from one specimen sequenced in a study of T cell responses to AZD1222 COVID-19 vaccine. Sequencing used immunoSEQ multiplex PCR; TCRdb keeps in-frame clones, though not all of them. Among fewer than 55,000 clones, approximately 79% were seen once, and the ten largest hold roughly 22%. The sample was peripheral blood, taken on day 0 of MenACWY control vaccination. Receptors originate from an adult in good health.

The table lists this clone with a count of one. This chain joins TRBV4-1 and TRBJ1-1, with D perhaps matching TRBD1 (5 bases). V lost 2 bases and J 4 bases, leaving 11 bases between the germline ends. CDR1 is MGHRA and CDR2 is YSYEKL in the germline V gene. CDR3 length: 14 amino acids. The CDR3 region is CASSQFAGTTEAFF. For the CDR3, the DNA is TGCGCCAGCAGCCAATTTGCAGGGACCACTGAAGCTTTCTTT.

This chain connects TRBV3-1 (or the pseudogene TRBV3-2) to TRBJ1-3; TRBD1 is a possible D gene (5 bases). Germline values: CDR1 LGHDT, CDR2 YNNKEL (reference sequence). This CDR3 is 15 amino acids long. V was pared by 2 bases and J by 0 bases, with 8 bases between. Written as DNA, the CDR3 is TGTGCCAGCAGCCAATGGGGGATCTCTGGAAACACCATATATTTT. This encodes CASSQWGISGNTIYF.

This chain joins TRBV21-1 and TRBJ2-7; the table calls TRBD2, which could not be checked here. TRBV21-1 is an annotated pseudogene. There are 15 residues in the CDR3. This CDR3 is CASSQYAEVEDEQYV. The CDR3 coding sequence is TGTGCCAGCAGCCAGTATGCAGAGGTGGAGGACGAGCAGTACGTC.

This clone was counted a few times. CDR3 residues: CASSPWDRGRRVNTEAFF. The CDR3 DNA reads as TGTGCCAGCAGCCCCTGGGACAGGGGGCGCCGGGTTAACACTGAAGCTTTCTTT. This chain links TRBV5-4 with TRBJ1-1, with 12 bases that match TRBD1. CDR1 and CDR2 (germline): SGHNT, YYREEE (reference sequence). CDR3 length: 18 residues. With V trimmed by 4 bases and J by 2 bases, 12 bases remained unmatched. Full variable domain (outside the CDR3, taken from reference TRBV5-4 and TRBJ1-1): ETGVTQSPTHLIKTRGQQVTLRCSSQSGHNTVSWYQQALGQGPQFIFQYYREEENGRGNFPPRFSGLQFPNYSSELNVNALELDDSALYLCASSPWDRGRRVNTEAFFGQGTRLTVV.

This clone occurred once. The CDR3 region has the DNA TGTGCCAGCAGCCCTTACATACCGGGACTAGGCAACAATGAGCAGTTCTTC. Encoded protein: CASSPYIPGLGNNEQFF. The chain links TRBV11-2 to TRBJ2-1; 8 bases line up with TRBD2. This CDR3 is 17 amino acids long. Germline V CDR1 and CDR2: SGHAT, FQNNGV. J was trimmed by 5 bases and V by 5 bases; bases with no gene match: 14. Variable domain in full (rest from reference TRBV11-2 and TRBJ2-1): EAGVAQSPRYKIIEKRQSVAFWCNPISGHATLYWYQQILGQGPKLLIQFQNNGVVDDSQLPKDRFSAERLKGVDSTLKIQPAKLEDSAVYLCASSPYIPGLGNNEQFFGPGTRLTVL.

The rearrangement uses TRBV5-1 and TRBJ1-1; D gene uncertain. Trimming removed 5 bases at V and 3 bases at J, with 14 bases between. The length of the CDR3 is 14 residues. Looked up from germline, CDR1 is SGHRS and CDR2 is YFSETQ. This CDR3 is CASSRTHLDTEAFF. CDR3 coding DNA: TGCGCCAGCAGTAGGACCCATCTCGACACTGAAGCTTTCTTT.

This chain connects TRBV4-2 to TRBJ2-2; 7 bases match TRBD1. The CDR3 loop spans 17 amino acids. V lost 2 bases and J lost 6; bases outside the gene matches: 12. Germline CDR1 and CDR2: LGHNA and YNFKEQ. CDR3 DNA: TGTGCCAGCAGCCAACCCCCAGGGGGAGTAGGTCCCGGGGAGCTGTTTTTT. Protein: CASSQPPGGVGPGELFF.

V is TRBV5-6 and J is TRBJ2-3; the match to TRBD2 covers 9 bases. The trim removed 3 bases at V and 0 bases at J, leaving 14 bases unmatched. Germline V lookup: CDR1 SGHDT, CDR2 YYEEEE. This CDR3 region has 19 residues. This CDR3 reads CASSSIKIRLADSTDTQYF. CDR3 DNA: TGTGCCAGCAGCTCAATAAAGATAAGACTAGCGGATAGCACAGATACGCAGTATTTT.

CDR3 sequence (DNA): TGCGCCAGCAGCCAAGATGACGGGAATCGGTGGCAGTTCTTC. Amino acids: CASSQDDGNRWQFF. J is TRBJ2-1 and V is TRBV4-1; perhaps TRBD2 as D (5 bases). The CDR3 length is 14 residues. The germline V gene has CDR1 MGHRA and CDR2 YSYEKL. Trimming pared 0 bases from V and 12 bases from J, leaving 15 bases between.

The rearrangement uses TRBV30 and TRBJ1-5, with D unclear. V was cut by 5 bases and J by 4 bases, with 12 bases left in between. CDR3 length equals 13 residues. The germline V gene has CDR1 GTSNPN and CDR2 SVGIG (reference sequence). The CDR3 bases are TGTGCCTGGGCTCGGAGCCCTAATCAGCCCCAGCATTTT. Its translation is CAWARSPNQPQHF.

J is TRBJ2-7 and V is TRBV28, with 8 bases lining up with TRBD1. CDR3 size: 15 residues. Looked up from germline, CDR1 is MDHEN and CDR2 is SYDVKM. V was pared by 5 bases and J by 2 bases, with 8 bases of the junction left unmatched. The CDR3 reads CASSPAGTGTYEQYF. As DNA, the CDR3 is TGTGCCAGCAGTCCTGCCGGGACAGGTACCTACGAGCAGTACTTC.

The sample holds one count of this clone. The rearrangement links TRBV10-2 to TRBJ2-1; maybe TRBD2 (7 bases). Deletions cut 7 bases from V and 10 bases from J, with 14 bases between. Germline V CDR1 and CDR2: WSHSY, SAAADI. The CDR3 runs 12 residues. In DNA form, the CDR3 reads TGCGCCAGCACCAAAAGGGGGGGGGAGCAGTTCTTC. This sequence encodes CASTKRGGEQFF.

This clone has just one count. V and J are TRBV18 and TRBJ1-1; D is perhaps TRBD1 (5 bases). With 4 bases removed from V and 1 base from J, the gap between germline ends came to 10 bases. The CDR3 totals 14 residues. In germline, CDR1 is KGHSH, CDR2 LQKENI. CDR3 nucleotides: TGTGCCAGCTCACGAGACAGCCAGAACACTGAAGCTTTCTTT. It specifies CASSRDSQNTEAFF.

The chain recombines TRBV11-2 with TRBJ2-5, with D possibly being TRBD2 (6 bases). Trimming removed 5 bases at V and 5 bases at J, with 21 bases between. The CDR3 consists of 16 residues. Germline V CDR1 and CDR2: SGHAT, FQNNGV. CDR3: CASSLRDSSSGETQYF. CDR3 sequence (DNA): TGTGCCAGCAGCCTGAGGGACTCCTCCTCAGGGGAGACCCAGTACTTC. The entire variable domain, with the rest obtained from reference TRBV11-2 and TRBJ2-5, is as follows: EAGVAQSPRYKIIEKRQSVAFWCNPISGHATLYWYQQILGQGPKLLIQFQNNGVVDDSQLPKDRFSAERLKGVDSTLKIQPAKLEDSAVYLCASSLRDSSSGETQYFGPGTRLLVL.

This clone was counted a few times. The chain has TRBV28 and TRBJ2-2; TRBD2 matches at 8 bases. V was clipped by 5 bases and J by 5 bases; unmatched bases: 10. CDR1 MDHEN and CDR2 SYDVKM come from the germline V gene. CDR3 length: 16 residues. The CDR3 coding sequence is TGTGCCAGCAGTCCAACTAGCGGAAGGGGGACCGGGGAGCTGTTTTTT. Protein sequence: CASSPTSGRGTGELFF.

The chain couples TRBV6-5 to TRBJ1-4; D is perhaps TRBD1 (5 bases). Germline V lookup: CDR1 MNHEY, CDR2 SVGAGI. V dropped 6 bases and J dropped 5 bases, with 10 bases sitting between them. The CDR3 totals 13 residues. In DNA, the CDR3 is TGTGCCAGCAGACAGGTGCTCAATGAAAAACTGTTTTTT. This codes for CASRQVLNEKLFF.

As for this clone: Other DNA sequences from this sample encode an identical CDR3 as well. The J gene is TRBJ2-5, the V gene TRBV11-3; no reliable D call. The CDR3 consists of 12 residues. Per germline, CDR1 SGHNT and CDR2 YENEEA. Trimming took off 0 bases at V and 2 bases at J, with 1 base between the two ends. The DNA of the CDR3 is TGTGCCAGCAGCTTAGATCAAGAGACCCAGTACTTC. Amino acids: CASSLDQETQYF.

This clone turned up a few times. The rearrangement joins TRBV2 to TRBJ1-4; TRBD1 is a possible D gene (6 bases). V lost 4 bases, J lost 5 bases, and 11 bases lay in between. The germline V gene encodes CDR1 SNHLY and CDR2 FYNNEI. The CDR3 is 14 amino acids. The CDR3 DNA follows: TGTGCCAGCAGTGTCGGACAGCTAAATGAAAAACTGTTTTTT. It specifies CASSVGQLNEKLFF.

The chain uses TRBV14 and TRBJ2-2, with D perhaps matching TRBD1 (6 bases). This CDR3 is 16 amino acids long. The V gene lost 3 bases and the J gene lost 5 bases, with 16 bases spanning the gap. The germline CDR1 and CDR2 sequences are SGHDN and FVKESK. DNA of the CDR3: TGTGCCAGCAGCCAGGGCTGGGGGCGTAAGACCGGGGAGCTGTTTTTT. Protein product: CASSQGWGRKTGELFF.

This clone has only one observation. The rearrangement links TRBV30 to TRBJ2-7; 7 nucleotides match TRBD2. Germline CDR1 reads GTSNPN; CDR2 reads SVGIG (reference sequence). Trimming took 6 bases from V and 6 from J; bases not matched to a gene: 8. The CDR3 is 12 residues long. CDR3 loop: CACRDYGLEQYF. CDR3 DNA: TGTGCCTGCCGGGACTACGGACTCGAGCAGTACTTC.

The V call is TRBV28, the J call TRBJ2-3; D is possibly TRBD2 (7 bases). With 8 bases removed from V and 5 bases from J, the gap between germline ends came to 14 bases. This CDR3 spans 13 amino acids. Per germline, CDR1 MDHEN and CDR2 SYDVKM. The CDR3 protein is CASVGGGKDTQYF. The CDR3 coding sequence is TGTGCCAGCGTAGGCGGGGGCAAAGATACGCAGTATTTT.

J is TRBJ2-3 and V is TRBV4-1; D remains unclear. In germline, CDR1 is MGHRA, CDR2 YSYEKL. V was clipped by 1 base and J by 1 base, with 9 bases between them. This CDR3 comprises 15 residues. CDR3 sequence (DNA): TGCGCCAGCAGCCAAGGAAACGTCGGCACAGATACGCAGTATTTT. Its protein is CASSQGNVGTDTQYF.

This clone was observed a handful of times. The same CDR3 also results from other DNA sequences found in this sample. The CDR3 DNA follows: TGCGCCAGCAGCTTGGTACAGGGGGCGGACACCGGGGAGCTGTTTTTT. Protein sequence: CASSLVQGADTGELFF. J is TRBJ2-2 and V is TRBV5-1; 9 positions match TRBD1. The V gene's germline CDR1 is SGHRS and CDR2 YFSETQ. V trimming: 0 bases; J trimming: 3 bases; junction bases outside the gene matches: 3. The CDR3 spans 16 residues. Based on the CDR3 plus reference TRBV5-1 and TRBJ2-2, the full variable domain is KAGVTQTPRYLIKTRGQQVTLSCSPISGHRSVSWYQQTPGQGLQFLFEYFSETQRNKGNFPGRFSGRQFSNSRSEMNVSTLELGDSALYLCASSLVQGADTGELFFGEGSRLTVL.

This chain connects TRBV11-1 to TRBJ2-1, with unresolved D. CDR1 and CDR2 (germline): SGHAT, FQDESV (reference sequence). Trimming removed 2 bases from V and 7 bases from J, with 9 bases in between. This CDR3 spans 13 amino acids. Here the CDR3 reads CASSLLGHNEQFF. CDR3 DNA: TGTGCCAGCAGCTTATTAGGTCATAATGAGCAGTTCTTC.

This chain links TRBV5-6 with TRBJ2-7, with TRBD2 as a possible D gene (6 bases). Germline V gives CDR1 SGHDT, CDR2 YYEEEE. The CDR3 totals 14 residues. Trimming pared 2 bases from V and 3 bases from J, leaving 12 bases between. The CDR3: CASSLLGSDYEQYF. Written as DNA, the CDR3 is TGTGCCAGCAGCTTACTCGGGAGCGACTACGAGCAGTACTTC.

The V and J genes are TRBV6-5 and TRBJ2-3, with D tentatively TRBD2 (6 bases). From germline, CDR1 is MNHEY and CDR2 SVGAGI. The CDR3 is 15 amino acids. V dropped 8 bases and J dropped 4 bases, with 19 bases sitting between them. The CDR3 coding sequence is TGTGCCAGCGGAGGGCGGACCGAGATGGCAGATACGCAGTATTTT. Translation gives CASGGRTEMADTQYF.

This clone was found a few times. The CDR3 DNA is TGCAGCGTTGAAGAGGACAGGGGGCGATCAGAGACCCAGTACTTC. Translating it yields CSVEEDRGRSETQYF. The V and J genes are TRBV29-1 and TRBJ2-5, with 11 bases lining up with TRBD1. Germline lookup yields CDR1 SQVTM and CDR2 ANQGSEA. This CDR3 has 15 residues. Trimming cost V 0 bases and J 4 bases; bases outside gene matches: 4.